This T cell receptor beta chain originates from a study of blood T cell repertoires in COVID-19. Study-wide context: Both acute and convalescent COVID-19 samples were obtained from the United States, Italy and Spain.

The CDR3 runs 13 residues. Trimming took off 4 bases at V and 4 bases at J, with 8 bases between the two ends. Germline V lookup: CDR1 WNHNN, CDR2 SYGVQD (reference sequence). Patients of the Seattle cohort, enrolled during active infection, were followed longitudinally. This clone appeared a single time. Repertoires were generated with immunoSEQ multiplex PCR, while TCRdb's copy carries only in-frame clones and drops some. Here the sample spans about 240,000 clones, roughly 76% being singletons. Material for sequencing was peripheral blood. The J gene is TRBJ1-3, the V gene TRBV10-1; the D is unclear. The source of this sequence is an elderly woman with COVID-19, enrolled during active disease. In DNA form, the CDR3 reads TGCGCCAGCAGTGCCGGGTCCGGAAACACCATATATTTT. Its protein is CASSAGSGNTIYF.